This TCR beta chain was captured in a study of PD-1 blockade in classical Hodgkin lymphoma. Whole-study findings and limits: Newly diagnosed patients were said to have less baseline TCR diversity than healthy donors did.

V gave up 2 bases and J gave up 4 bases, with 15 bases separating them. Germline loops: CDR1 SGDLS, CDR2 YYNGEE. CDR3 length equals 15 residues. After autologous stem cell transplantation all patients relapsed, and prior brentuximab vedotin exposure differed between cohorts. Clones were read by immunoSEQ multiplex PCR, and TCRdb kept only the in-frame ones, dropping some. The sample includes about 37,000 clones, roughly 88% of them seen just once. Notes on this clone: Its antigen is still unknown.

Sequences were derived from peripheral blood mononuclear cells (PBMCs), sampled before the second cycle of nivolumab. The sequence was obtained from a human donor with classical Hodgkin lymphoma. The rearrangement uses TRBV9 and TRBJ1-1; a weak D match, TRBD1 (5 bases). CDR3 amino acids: CASSVMVGGGTEAFF. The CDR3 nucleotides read TGTGCCAGCAGCGTGATGGTCGGCGGGGGCACTGAAGCTTTCTTT.